A selection of T cell receptor beta chains follows, all from one sample in a study of T-cell memory formation after mild COVID-19. TCRdb redid the calling of the 5' RACE reads with MiXCR, one entry per CDR3 protein. Of over 95,000 distinct CDR3 sequences in the sample, 22% are singletons; the top ten hold around 41%. Sample: PBMCs or a T cell subset sorted from them (not recorded which). The receptor set was obtained from a man younger than 30 who had mild COVID-19 (a few samples of this study predate the infection). Cell type and time point are not known. Both conserved end residues are part of each CDR3. A D gene is named only where the DNA matches it firmly. Only some rows state a clone size, as once, few, many or a class for expanded clones.

j_gene | d_gene | v_gene | abundance | CDR3nt | CDR3aa
TRBJ2-2 | TRBD1 | TRBV5-4 | many | TGTGCCAGCATAAAACAGGGGACCGGGGAGCTGTTTTTT | CASIKQGTGELFF
TRBJ2-1 | . | TRBV29-1 | few | TGCAGCGTTGAAGATGGGATACGCGACACCCCGGGTGAGCAGTTCTTC | CSVEDGIRDTPGEQFF
TRBJ1-2 | . | TRBV7-6 | few | TGTGCCAGCAGCCGAAAGGCAGGGGTTAACTATGGCTACACCTTC | CASSRKAGVNYGYTF
TRBJ1-5 | TRBD1 | TRBV7-6 | . | TGTGCCAGCAGCACCCGGGACAGATATCAGCCCCAGCATTTT | CASSTRDRYQPQHF
TRBJ2-3 | TRBD2 | TRBV5-1 | few | TGCGCCAGCAGCTTGGCGGAAGCGGGGGGCGCAGATACGCAGTATTTT | CASSLAEAGGADTQYF
TRBJ2-1 | . | TRBV3-1 | few | TGTGCCAGCAGCCAAGATGGATCCCGAGCCCACTACAATGAGCAGTTCTTC | CASSQDGSRAHYNEQFF
TRBJ2-1 | . | TRBV27 | many | TGTGCCAGCAGTTTAGGAGGACATGAGCAGTTCTTC | CASSLGGHEQFF
TRBJ1-2 | . | TRBV7-2 | . | TGTGCCAGCAGCTTAAACACAGCTGTGGCTGGCTACACCTTC | CASSLNTAVAGYTF
TRBJ2-3 | TRBD2 | TRBV7-2 | . | TGTGCCAGCAGCTTAGCGGAGCGGGGGGTCACAGATACGCAGTATTTT | CASSLAERGVTDTQYF
TRBJ2-1 | . | TRBV6-4 | . | TGTGCCAGCAGTGACTCGGAGGGGGCTACGCATGAGCAGTTCTTC | CASSDSEGATHEQFF
TRBJ2-5 | . | TRBV6-1 | . | TGTGCCAGCAGTGAACGCCAAAGGCAAGAGACCCAGTACTTC | CASSERQRQETQYF
TRBJ2-7 | . | TRBV12-3/TRBV12-4 | . | TGTGCCAGCAGTTCCCACCAACAGGTCTCCTACGAGCAGTACTTC | CASSSHQQVSYEQYF
TRBJ2-7 | . | TRBV27 | few | TGTGCCAGCAACCAGGGCAGCTCCTACGAGCAGTACTTC | CASNQGSSYEQYF
TRBJ2-1 | . | TRBV11-2 | few | TGTGCCAGCAGCCTCGGGGAGCACAATGAGCAGTTCTTC | CASSLGEHNEQFF
TRBJ1-1 | . | TRBV20-1 | . | TGCAGTGCTGGACATAGCACTGAAGCTTTCTTT | CSAGHSTEAFF
TRBJ2-1 | TRBD2 | TRBV11-2 | . | TGTGCCAGCAGCTTTAGCGGGGGGTTTTACAATGAGCAGTTCTTC | CASSFSGGFYNEQFF
TRBJ1-2 | TRBD1 | TRBV29-1 | . | TGCAGCGTTGATGGGACAGGGTCGTATGGCTACACCTTC | CSVDGTGSYGYTF
TRBJ2-1 | . | TRBV27 | . | TGTGCCAGCAGTTTGGGGGGTAAGAATGAGCAGTTCTTC | CASSLGGKNEQFF
TRBJ2-5 | TRBD1 | TRBV3-1 | . | TGTGCCAGCAGCCAAGGACAGGGGGCGGGAGAGACCCAGTACTTC | CASSQGQGAGETQYF
TRBJ2-7 | TRBD1 | TRBV12-3/TRBV12-4 | few | TGTGCCAGCAGTTTAGGAGGACAGGGCTACGAGCAGTACTTC | CASSLGGQGYEQYF
TRBJ1-3 | . | TRBV7-6 | . | TGTGCCAGCAGCTTTAACCCCGTAAACTCTGGAAACACCATATATTTT | CASSFNPVNSGNTIYF
TRBJ1-1 | . | TRBV4-1 | . | TGCGCCAGCAGCCATTCGGGACATAACACTGAAGCTTTCTTT | CASSHSGHNTEAFF
TRBJ2-3 | TRBD2 | TRBV24-1 | . | TGTGCCACCAGTGATTCCGCTAGCGGGGGGATCACAGATACGCAGTATTTT | CATSDSASGGITDTQYF
TRBJ2-5 | TRBD1 | TRBV15 | few | TGTGCCACCAGCAGATTCCGGGACAGGGGTGAGGAGACCCAGTACTTC | CATSRFRDRGEETQYF
TRBJ2-5 | TRBD2 | TRBV5-1 | . | TGCGCCAGCAGCTTGGGACTAGCGGGGGTTGAGACCCAGTACTTC | CASSLGLAGVETQYF
TRBJ2-3 | TRBD1 | TRBV4-1 | . | TGCGCCAGCAGCCAAGAGGGGACAGGCCCAGATACGCAGTATTTT | CASSQEGTGPDTQYF
TRBJ2-6 | . | TRBV28 | few | TGTGCCAGCAGTTTAAGTTGGGGTGGTGGGGCCAACGTCCTGACTTTC | CASSLSWGGGANVLTF
TRBJ2-1 | TRBD2 | TRBV6-2/TRBV6-3 | few | TGTGCCAGCAGCCCCCATAGCGGGGGGGCGGGGAATGAGCAGTTCTTC | CASSPHSGGAGNEQFF
TRBJ2-3 | TRBD1 | TRBV4-3 | few | TGCGCCAGCAGCCAAGGGACAGGGACGACAGATACGCAGTATTTT | CASSQGTGTTDTQYF
TRBJ2-5 | TRBD2 | TRBV7-3 | many | TGTGCCAGCAGCTTAATGGGAAGTAGCGGGGAGACCCAGTACTTC | CASSLMGSSGETQYF
TRBJ2-5 | . | TRBV7-2 | . | TGTGCCAGCAGCTCTTGGGCCCCGTACCAAGACACCCAGTACTTC | CASSSWAPYQDTQYF
TRBJ1-4 | TRBD1 | TRBV5-5 | . | TGTGCCAGCAGCTTGACAGGGGGAAATGAAAAACTGTTTTTT | CASSLTGGNEKLFF
TRBJ2-7 | . | TRBV9 | . | TGTGCCAGCAGCACAGGTACAGGCGGACCCTACGAGCAGTACTTC | CASSTGTGGPYEQYF
TRBJ2-6 | . | TRBV7-9 | . | TGTGCCAGCAGCTTAGGGGGACCCAGCTCTGGGGCCAACGTCCTGACTTTC | CASSLGGPSSGANVLTF
TRBJ1-5 | . | TRBV29-1 | few | TGCAGCGTCAGGACGGCTTGGAATCAGCCCCAGCATTTT | CSVRTAWNQPQHF
TRBJ1-1 | . | TRBV29-1 | . | TGCAGCGTTTTGACAGATGTGAACACTGAAGCTTTCTTT | CSVLTDVNTEAFF
TRBJ1-5 | TRBD1 | TRBV7-2 | few | TGTGCCAGCAGCTTTGCAGGGGGGGGCCAGCCCCAGCATTTT | CASSFAGGGQPQHF
TRBJ1-5 | . | TRBV27 | . | TGTGCCAGCAGTTTACTCCTACCGGATGGACTCAGCAATCAGCCCCAGCATTTT | CASSLLLPDGLSNQPQHF
TRBJ2-7 | . | TRBV12-3/TRBV12-4 | . | TGTGCCAGCAGCCAGGGAATTTACGAGCAGTACTTC | CASSQGIYEQYF
TRBJ2-3 | TRBD1 | TRBV19 | many | TGTGCCAGTAGTCTCGCCGGGACAGGGAGCACAGATACGCAGTATTTT | CASSLAGTGSTDTQYF
TRBJ2-2 | . | TRBV9 | few | TGTGCCAGCAGCGACCCCGGGGCTTTCACCGGGGAGCTGTTTTTT | CASSDPGAFTGELFF
TRBJ2-7 | TRBD1 | TRBV4-1 | few | TGCGCCAGCAGCCAAAGAACAGGGGAGTCCTACGAGCAGTACTTC | CASSQRTGESYEQYF
TRBJ2-2 | . | TRBV5-6 | many | TGTGCCAGCAGCTTGGCCGGGTTCGGGGAGCTGTTTTTT | CASSLAGFGELFF
TRBJ2-5 | TRBD1 | TRBV15 | few | TGTGCCACCAGCAGAGCACAGGGGCGAGGAGAGACCCAGTACTTC | CATSRAQGRGETQYF
TRBJ2-7 | TRBD1 | TRBV7-2 | few | TGTGCCAGCAGCCCAGAGGGGGCCGAGCAGTACTTC | CASSPEGAEQYF
TRBJ2-7 | . | TRBV5-1 | many | TGCGCCAGCAGCTTCCGGGGGTCCGAGCAGTACTTC | CASSFRGSEQYF
TRBJ2-1 | TRBD1 | TRBV7-2 | . | TGTGCCAGCAGCTGGGGACAGGGGCTGGATGAGCAGTTCTTC | CASSWGQGLDEQFF
TRBJ2-7 | TRBD1 | TRBV4-2 | few | TGTGCCAGCAGCCAGGTCCAAGGGGGCGGGTACGAGCAGTACTTC | CASSQVQGGGYEQYF
TRBJ1-1 | . | TRBV20-1 | . | TGCAGTGCTAGACCAGGGAACACTGAAGCTTTCTTT | CSARPGNTEAFF
TRBJ2-1 | . | TRBV9 | few | TGTGCCAGCAGCGTATCTGGAGGGAGCCTATACAATGAGCAGTTCTTC | CASSVSGGSLYNEQFF
TRBJ2-7 | . | TRBV7-9 | . | TGTGCCAGCAGCTTTGGGGCGTACGAGCAGTACTTC | CASSFGAYEQYF
TRBJ2-3 | TRBD2 | TRBV7-9 | . | TGTGCCAGCACCATTATCCAGCGGGGGGGCACAGATACGCAGTATTTT | CASTIIQRGGTDTQYF
TRBJ2-3 | TRBD1 | TRBV5-6 | few | TGTGCCAGCAGCTCGGTGGGACAGGGAAGGTTTGATACGCAGTATTTT | CASSSVGQGRFDTQYF
TRBJ2-3 | TRBD1 | TRBV6-1 | few | TGTGCCAGCAGTGATCTAGGGGGCTATGGCACAGATACGCAGTATTTT | CASSDLGGYGTDTQYF
TRBJ2-3 | TRBD2 | TRBV12-3/TRBV12-4 | few | TGTGCCAGCAGTTCAGCGGGGACTTACACAGATACGCAGTATTTT | CASSSAGTYTDTQYF
TRBJ2-3 | . | TRBV6-6 | . | TGTGCCAGCAGTCGCTCCGATTTCGCGCAGTATTTT | CASSRSDFAQYF
TRBJ1-5 | . | TRBV7-8 | few | TGTGCCAGCAGCTTAGTAGGGGCAGCTCAGCCCCAGCATTTT | CASSLVGAAQPQHF
TRBJ2-3 | . | TRBV2 | . | TGTGCCAGCAGTGAAGATTGGGGCCCCCCAGATACGCAGTATTTT | CASSEDWGPPDTQYF
TRBJ2-1 | . | TRBV7-9 | . | TGTGCCAGCAGCCCGAGGGGACTCCTGCACAATGAGCAGTTCTTC | CASSPRGLLHNEQFF
TRBJ1-1 | . | TRBV6-4 | . | TGTGCCAGCAGCCTTTCGATGAACACTGAAGCTTTCTTT | CASSLSMNTEAFF